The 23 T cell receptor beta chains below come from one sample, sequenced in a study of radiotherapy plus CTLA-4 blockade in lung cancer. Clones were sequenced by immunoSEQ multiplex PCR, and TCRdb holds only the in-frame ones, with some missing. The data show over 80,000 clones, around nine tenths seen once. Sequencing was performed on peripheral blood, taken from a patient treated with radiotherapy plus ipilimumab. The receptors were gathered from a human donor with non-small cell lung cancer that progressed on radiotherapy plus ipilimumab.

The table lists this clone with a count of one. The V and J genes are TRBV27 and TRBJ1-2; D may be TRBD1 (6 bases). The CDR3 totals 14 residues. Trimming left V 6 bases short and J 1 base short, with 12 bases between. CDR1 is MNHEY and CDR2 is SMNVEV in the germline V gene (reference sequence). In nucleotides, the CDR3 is TGTGCCAGCAGACAGGGATCGGGTAACTATGGCTACACCTTC. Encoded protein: CASRQGSGNYGYTF.

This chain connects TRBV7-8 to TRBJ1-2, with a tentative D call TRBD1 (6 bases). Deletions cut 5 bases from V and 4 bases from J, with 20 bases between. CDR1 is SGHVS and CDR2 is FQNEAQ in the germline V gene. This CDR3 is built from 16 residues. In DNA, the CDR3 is TGTGCCAGCAGCCCGAGGGACGGAGCCAGGGGCTATGGCTACACCTTC. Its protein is CASSPRDGARGYGYTF. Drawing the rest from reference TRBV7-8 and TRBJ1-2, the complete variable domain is GAGVSQSPRYKVAKRGQDVALRCDPISGHVSLFWYQQALGQGPEFLTYFQNEAQLDKSGLPSDRFFAERPEGSVSTLKIQRTQQEDSAVYLCASSPRDGARGYGYTFGSGTRLTVV.

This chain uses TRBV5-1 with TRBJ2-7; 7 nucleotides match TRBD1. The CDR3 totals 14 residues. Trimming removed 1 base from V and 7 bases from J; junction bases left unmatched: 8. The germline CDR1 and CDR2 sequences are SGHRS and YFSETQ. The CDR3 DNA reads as TGCGCCAGCAGCTTGTCTCGACAGGGTGGTGAGCAGTACTTC. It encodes CASSLSRQGGEQYF.

CDR3 DNA: TGTGCCAGCAGCTTGTCGAACACCGGGGAGCTGTTTTTT. Its protein is CASSLSNTGELFF. This chain links TRBV7-3 with TRBJ2-2, with D uncertain. The germline CDR1 and CDR2 sequences are SGHTA and FQGTGA. The CDR3 extends over 13 amino acids. Trimming stripped 3 bases from V and 0 bases from J, with 2 bases between. The whole variable domain, filled in from reference TRBV7-3 and TRBJ2-2, reads GAGVSQTPSNKVTEKGKYVELRCDPISGHTALYWYRQSLGQGPEFLIYFQGTGAADDSGLPNDRFFAVRPEGSVSTLKIQRTERGDSAVYLCASSLSNTGELFFGEGSRLTVL.

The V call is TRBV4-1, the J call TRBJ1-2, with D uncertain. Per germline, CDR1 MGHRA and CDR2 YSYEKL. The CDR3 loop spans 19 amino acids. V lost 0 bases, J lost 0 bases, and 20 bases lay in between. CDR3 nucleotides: TGCGCCAGCAGCCAAGATTTACGGTCCCGGGCAGGAGCTAACTATGGCTACACCTTC. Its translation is CASSQDLRSRAGANYGYTF.

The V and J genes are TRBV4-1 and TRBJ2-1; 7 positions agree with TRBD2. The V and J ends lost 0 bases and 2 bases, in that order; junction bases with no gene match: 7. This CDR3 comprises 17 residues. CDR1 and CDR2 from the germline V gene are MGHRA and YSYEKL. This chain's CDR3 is CASSQDLGREPYNEQFF. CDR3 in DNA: TGCGCCAGCAGCCAAGATCTAGGGCGGGAGCCCTACAATGAGCAGTTCTTC.

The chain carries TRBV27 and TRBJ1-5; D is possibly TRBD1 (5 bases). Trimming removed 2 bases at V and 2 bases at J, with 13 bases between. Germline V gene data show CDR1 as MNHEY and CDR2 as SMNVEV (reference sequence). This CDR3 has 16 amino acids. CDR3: CASSLIGQARNQPQHF. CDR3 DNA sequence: TGTGCCAGCAGTTTAATTGGACAAGCCCGCAATCAGCCCCAGCATTTT.

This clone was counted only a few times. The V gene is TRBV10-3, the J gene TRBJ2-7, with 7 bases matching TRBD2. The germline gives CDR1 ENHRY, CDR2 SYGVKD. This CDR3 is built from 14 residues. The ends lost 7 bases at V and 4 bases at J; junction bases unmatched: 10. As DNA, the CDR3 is TGTGCCATCAAGACTAGCTCTGATCTGTACGAGCAGTACTTC. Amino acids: CAIKTSSDLYEQYF.

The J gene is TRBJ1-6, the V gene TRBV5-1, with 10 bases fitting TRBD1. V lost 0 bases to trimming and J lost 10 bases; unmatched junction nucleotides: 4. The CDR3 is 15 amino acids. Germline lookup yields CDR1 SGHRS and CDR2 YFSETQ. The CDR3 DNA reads TGCGCCAGCAGCTTGGCCGGGACAGGGGAATCACCCCTCCACTTT. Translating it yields CASSLAGTGESPLHF.

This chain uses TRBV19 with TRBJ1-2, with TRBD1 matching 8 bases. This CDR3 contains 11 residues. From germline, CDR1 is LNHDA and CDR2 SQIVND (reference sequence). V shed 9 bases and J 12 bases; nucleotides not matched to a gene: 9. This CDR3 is CASRQGWWDTF. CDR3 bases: TGTGCCAGCCGACAGGGGTGGTGGGACACCTTC.

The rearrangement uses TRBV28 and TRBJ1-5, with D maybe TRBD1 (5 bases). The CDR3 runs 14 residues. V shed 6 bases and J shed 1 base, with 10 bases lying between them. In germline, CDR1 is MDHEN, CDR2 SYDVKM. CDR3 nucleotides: TGTGCCAGCAGCCGTGGGGGGAGCAATCAGCCCCAGCATTTT. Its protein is CASSRGGSNQPQHF.

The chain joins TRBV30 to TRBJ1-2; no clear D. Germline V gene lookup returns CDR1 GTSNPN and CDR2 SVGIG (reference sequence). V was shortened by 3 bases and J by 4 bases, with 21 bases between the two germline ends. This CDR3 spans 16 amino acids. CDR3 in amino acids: CAWSSHLNQYPYGYTF. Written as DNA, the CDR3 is TGTGCCTGGAGCTCCCACCTTAACCAGTACCCCTATGGCTACACCTTC.

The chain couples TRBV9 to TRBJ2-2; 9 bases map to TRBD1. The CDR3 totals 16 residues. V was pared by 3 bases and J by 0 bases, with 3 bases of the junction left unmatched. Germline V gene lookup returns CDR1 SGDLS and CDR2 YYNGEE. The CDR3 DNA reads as TGTGCCAGCAGCGCCCGACAGGGGGCGAACACCGGGGAGCTGTTTTTT. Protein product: CASSARQGANTGELFF.

DNA of the CDR3: TGTGCCAGCAGTCCCCGGGGAGGCCAATGGAATTCACCCCTCCACTTT. It is translated as CASSPRGGQWNSPLHF. This rearrangement joins TRBV28 to TRBJ1-6; D is ambiguous. This CDR3 is built from 16 residues. The V gene's germline CDR1 is MDHEN and CDR2 SYDVKM. The V end lost 5 bases, the J end lost 7 bases, and 18 bases lay between the germline ends.

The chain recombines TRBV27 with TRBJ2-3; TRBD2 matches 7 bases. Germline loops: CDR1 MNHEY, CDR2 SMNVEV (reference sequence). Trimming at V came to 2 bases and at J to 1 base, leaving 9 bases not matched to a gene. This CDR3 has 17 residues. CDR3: CASSLGARGSRTDTQYF. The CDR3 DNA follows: TGTGCCAGCAGTTTAGGAGCGCGGGGGTCTCGCACAGATACGCAGTATTTT.

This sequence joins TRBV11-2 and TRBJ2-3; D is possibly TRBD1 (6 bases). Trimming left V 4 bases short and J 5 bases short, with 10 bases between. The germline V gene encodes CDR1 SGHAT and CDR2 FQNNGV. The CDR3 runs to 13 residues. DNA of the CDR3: TGTGCCAGCAGCTCCCCAGGGGTAGATACGCAGTATTTT. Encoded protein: CASSSPGVDTQYF.

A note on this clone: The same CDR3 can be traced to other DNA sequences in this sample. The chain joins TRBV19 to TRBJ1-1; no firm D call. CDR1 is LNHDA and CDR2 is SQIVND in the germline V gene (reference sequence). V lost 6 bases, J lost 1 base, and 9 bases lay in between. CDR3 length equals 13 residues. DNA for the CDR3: TGTGCCAGTAGCCTGCGTGGGAACACTGAAGCTTTCTTT. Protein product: CASSLRGNTEAFF.

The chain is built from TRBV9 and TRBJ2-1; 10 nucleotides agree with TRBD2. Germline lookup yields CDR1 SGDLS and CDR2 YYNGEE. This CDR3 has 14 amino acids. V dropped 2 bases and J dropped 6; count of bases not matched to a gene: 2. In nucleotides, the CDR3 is TGTGCCAGCAGCGTGGGGACTAGCGCCAATGAGCAGTTCTTC. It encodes CASSVGTSANEQFF.

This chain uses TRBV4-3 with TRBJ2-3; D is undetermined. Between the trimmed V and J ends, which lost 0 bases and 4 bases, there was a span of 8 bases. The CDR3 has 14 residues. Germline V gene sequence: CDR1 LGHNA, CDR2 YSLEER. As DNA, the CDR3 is TGCGCCAGCAGCCAAGATACCGGGTCAGATACGCAGTATTTT. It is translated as CASSQDTGSDTQYF.

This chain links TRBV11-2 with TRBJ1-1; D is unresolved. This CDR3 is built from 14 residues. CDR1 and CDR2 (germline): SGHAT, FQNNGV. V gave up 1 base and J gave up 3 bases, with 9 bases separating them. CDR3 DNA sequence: TGTGCCAGCAGCTTAGGCCCCGAGGACACTGAAGCTTTCTTT. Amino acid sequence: CASSLGPEDTEAFF.

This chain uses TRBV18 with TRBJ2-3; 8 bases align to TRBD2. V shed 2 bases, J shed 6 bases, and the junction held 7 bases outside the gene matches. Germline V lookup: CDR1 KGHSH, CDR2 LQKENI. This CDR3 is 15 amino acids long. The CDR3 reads CASSPSGGALDTQYF. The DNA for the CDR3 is TGTGCCAGCTCACCATCCGGGGGGGCCTTGGATACGCAGTATTTT.

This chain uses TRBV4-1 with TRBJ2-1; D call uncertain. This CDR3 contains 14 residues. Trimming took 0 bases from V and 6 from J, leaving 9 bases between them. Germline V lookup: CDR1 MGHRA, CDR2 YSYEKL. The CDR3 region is CASSQEGGVNEQFF. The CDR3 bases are TGCGCCAGCAGCCAAGAAGGTGGAGTCAATGAGCAGTTCTTC.

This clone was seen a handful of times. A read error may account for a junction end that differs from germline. The CDR3 DNA reads as TGTGCCAGCAGCCAAGGACAGGCCCGTAATGGCTACACCTTC. Translating it yields CASSQGQARNGYTF. The genes are TRBV4-1 and TRBJ1-2, with 7 bases aligning to TRBD1. The CDR3 covers 14 residues. CDR1 is MGHRA and CDR2 is YSYEKL in the germline V gene.